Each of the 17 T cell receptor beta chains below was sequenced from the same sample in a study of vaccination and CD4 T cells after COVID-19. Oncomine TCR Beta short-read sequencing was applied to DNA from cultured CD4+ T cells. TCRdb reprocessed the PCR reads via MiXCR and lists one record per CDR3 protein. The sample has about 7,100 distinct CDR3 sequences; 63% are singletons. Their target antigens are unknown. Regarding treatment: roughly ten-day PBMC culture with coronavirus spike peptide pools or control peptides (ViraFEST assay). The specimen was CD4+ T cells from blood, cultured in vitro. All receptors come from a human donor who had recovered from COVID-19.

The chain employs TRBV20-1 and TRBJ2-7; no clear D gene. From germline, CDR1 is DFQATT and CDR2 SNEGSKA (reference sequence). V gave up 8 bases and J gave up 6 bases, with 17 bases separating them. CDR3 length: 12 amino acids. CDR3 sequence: CSPNFLDSEQYF. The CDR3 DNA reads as TGCAGTCCTAATTTTCTAGATTCCGAGCAGTACTTC.

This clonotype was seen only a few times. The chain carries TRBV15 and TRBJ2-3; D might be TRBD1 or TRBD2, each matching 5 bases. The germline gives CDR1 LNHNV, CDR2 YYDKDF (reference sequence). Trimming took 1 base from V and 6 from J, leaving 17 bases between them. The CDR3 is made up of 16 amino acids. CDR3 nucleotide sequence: TGTGCCACCAGCAGAGTCGGTAGCGCAAGGGGTGATACGCAGTATTTT. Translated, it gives CATSRVGSARGDTQYF. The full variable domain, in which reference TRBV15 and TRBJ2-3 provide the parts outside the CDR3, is DAMVIQNPRYQVTQFGKPVTLSCSQTLNHNVMYWYQQKSSQAPKLLFHYYDKDFNNEADTPDNFQSRRPNTSFCFLDIRSPGLGDTAMYLCATSRVGSARGDTQYFGPGTRLTVL.

CDR3 DNA: TGTGCCAGCAGCAGCCGGGTCCCCGTAGAGCCCCAGCATTTT. This codes for CASSSRVPVEPQHF. The rearrangement uses TRBV21-1 and TRBJ1-5; the table's D call of TRBD1 was not tested on the DNA. TRBV21-1 is deemed a pseudogene. CDR3 length: 14 amino acids.

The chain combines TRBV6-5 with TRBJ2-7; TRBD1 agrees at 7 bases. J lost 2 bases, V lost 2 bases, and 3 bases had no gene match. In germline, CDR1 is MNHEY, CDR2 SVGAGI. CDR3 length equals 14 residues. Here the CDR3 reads CASSYRDRAYEQYF. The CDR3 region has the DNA TGTGCCAGCAGTTACCGAGACAGGGCCTACGAGCAGTACTTC.

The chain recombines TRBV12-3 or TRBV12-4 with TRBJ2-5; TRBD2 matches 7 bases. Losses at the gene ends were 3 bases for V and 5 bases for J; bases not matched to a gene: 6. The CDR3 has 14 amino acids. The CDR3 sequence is CASSLVLALETQYF. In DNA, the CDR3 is TGTGCCAGCAGTTTGGTACTAGCGTTGGAGACCCAGTACTTC.

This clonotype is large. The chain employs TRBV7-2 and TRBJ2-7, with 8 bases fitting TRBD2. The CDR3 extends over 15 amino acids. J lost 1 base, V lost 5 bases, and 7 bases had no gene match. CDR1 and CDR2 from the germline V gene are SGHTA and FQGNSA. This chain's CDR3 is CASSESGSRSYEQYF. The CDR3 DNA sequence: TGTGCCAGCAGCGAGAGCGGGAGCCGGTCCTACGAGCAGTACTTC.

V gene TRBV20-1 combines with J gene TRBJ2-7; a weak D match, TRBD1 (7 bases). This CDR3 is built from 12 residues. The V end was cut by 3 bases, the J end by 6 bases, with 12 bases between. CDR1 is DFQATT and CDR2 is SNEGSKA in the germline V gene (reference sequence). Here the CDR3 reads CSARNQGGEQYF. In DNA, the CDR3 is TGCAGTGCTAGGAACCAGGGGGGCGAGCAGTACTTC.

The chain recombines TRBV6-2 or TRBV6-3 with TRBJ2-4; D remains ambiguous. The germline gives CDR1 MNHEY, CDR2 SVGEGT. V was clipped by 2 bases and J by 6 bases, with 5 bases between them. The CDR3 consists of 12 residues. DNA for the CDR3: TGTGCCAGCAGTTACCAGAGAAACATTCAGTACTTC. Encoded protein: CASSYQRNIQYF.

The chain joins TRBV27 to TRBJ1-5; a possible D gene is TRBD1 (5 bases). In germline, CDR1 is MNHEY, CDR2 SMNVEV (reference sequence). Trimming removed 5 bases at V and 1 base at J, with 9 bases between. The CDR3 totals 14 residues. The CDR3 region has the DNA TGTGCCAGCAGTCCCCGACAGAGCAATCAGCCCCAGCATTTT. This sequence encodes CASSPRQSNQPQHF.

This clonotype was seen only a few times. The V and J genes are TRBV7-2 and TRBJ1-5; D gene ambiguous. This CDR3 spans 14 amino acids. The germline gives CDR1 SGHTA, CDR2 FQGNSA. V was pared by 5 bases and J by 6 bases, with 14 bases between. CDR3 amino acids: CASSINQLVQPQHF. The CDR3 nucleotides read TGTGCCAGCAGCATAAACCAGCTAGTTCAGCCCCAGCATTTT.

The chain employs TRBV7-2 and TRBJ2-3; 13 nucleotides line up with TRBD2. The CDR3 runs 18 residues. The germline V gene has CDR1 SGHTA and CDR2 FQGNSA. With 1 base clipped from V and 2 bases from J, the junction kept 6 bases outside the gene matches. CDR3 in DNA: TGTGCCAGCAGCTTAGTAACTAGCGGGGGGGCCCTCACAGATACGCAGTATTTT. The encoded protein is CASSLVTSGGALTDTQYF.

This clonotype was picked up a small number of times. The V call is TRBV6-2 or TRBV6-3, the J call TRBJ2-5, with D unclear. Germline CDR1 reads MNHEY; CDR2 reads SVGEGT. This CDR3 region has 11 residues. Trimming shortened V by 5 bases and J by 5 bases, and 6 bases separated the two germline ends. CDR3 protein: CASSARETQYF. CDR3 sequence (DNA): TGTGCCAGCAGTGCTCGGGAGACCCAGTACTTC.

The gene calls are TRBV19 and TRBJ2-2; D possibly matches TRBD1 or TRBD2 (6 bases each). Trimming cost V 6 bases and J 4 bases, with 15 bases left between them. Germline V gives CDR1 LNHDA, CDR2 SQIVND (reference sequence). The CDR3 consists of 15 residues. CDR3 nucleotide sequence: TGTGCCAGTAGGGACTATACCAGGGGCACCGGGGAGCTGTTTTTT. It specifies CASRDYTRGTGELFF.

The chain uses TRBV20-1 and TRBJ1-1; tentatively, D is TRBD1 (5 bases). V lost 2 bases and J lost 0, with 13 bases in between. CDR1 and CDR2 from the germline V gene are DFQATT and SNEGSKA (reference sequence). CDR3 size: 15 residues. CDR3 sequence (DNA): TGCAGTGCTAGACAGACCGGGACCGTGAACACTGAAGCTTTCTTT. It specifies CSARQTGTVNTEAFF.

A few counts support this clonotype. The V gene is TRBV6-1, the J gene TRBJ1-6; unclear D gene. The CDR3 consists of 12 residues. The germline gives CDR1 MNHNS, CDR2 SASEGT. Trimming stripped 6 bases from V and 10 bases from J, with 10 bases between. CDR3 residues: CASSPFQSPLHF. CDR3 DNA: TGTGCCAGCAGCCCATTTCAATCACCCCTCCACTTT.

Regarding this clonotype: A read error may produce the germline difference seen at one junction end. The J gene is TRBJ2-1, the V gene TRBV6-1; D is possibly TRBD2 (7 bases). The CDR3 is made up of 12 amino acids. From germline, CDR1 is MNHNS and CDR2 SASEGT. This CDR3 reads CASREGGGEQFF. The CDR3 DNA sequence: TGTGCCAGCAGGGAAGGGGGGGGTGAGCAGTTCTTC.

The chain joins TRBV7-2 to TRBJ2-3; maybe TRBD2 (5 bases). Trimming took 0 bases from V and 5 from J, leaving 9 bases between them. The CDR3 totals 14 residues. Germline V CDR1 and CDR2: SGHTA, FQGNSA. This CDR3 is CASSLAGNLDTQYF. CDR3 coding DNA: TGTGCCAGCAGCTTAGCCGGGAATCTAGATACGCAGTATTTT.